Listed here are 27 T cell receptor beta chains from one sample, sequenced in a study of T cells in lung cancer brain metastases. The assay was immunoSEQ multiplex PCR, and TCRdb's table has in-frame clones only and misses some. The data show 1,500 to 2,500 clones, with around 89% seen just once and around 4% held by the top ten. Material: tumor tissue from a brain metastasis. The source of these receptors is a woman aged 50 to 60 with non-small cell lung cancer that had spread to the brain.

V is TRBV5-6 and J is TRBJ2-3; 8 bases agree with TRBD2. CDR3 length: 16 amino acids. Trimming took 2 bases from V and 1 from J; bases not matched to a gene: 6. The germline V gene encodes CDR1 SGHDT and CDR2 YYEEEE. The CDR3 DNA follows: TGTGCCAGCAGCTTTACGGCGGGAGGTGGCACAGATACGCAGTATTTT. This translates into CASSFTAGGGTDTQYF.

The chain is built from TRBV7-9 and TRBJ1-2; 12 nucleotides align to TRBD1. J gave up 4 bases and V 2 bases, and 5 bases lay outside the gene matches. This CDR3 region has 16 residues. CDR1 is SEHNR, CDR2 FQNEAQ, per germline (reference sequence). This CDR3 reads CASSLTGTGGFYGYTF. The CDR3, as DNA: TGTGCCAGCAGCTTAACCGGGACAGGGGGCTTCTATGGCTACACCTTC.

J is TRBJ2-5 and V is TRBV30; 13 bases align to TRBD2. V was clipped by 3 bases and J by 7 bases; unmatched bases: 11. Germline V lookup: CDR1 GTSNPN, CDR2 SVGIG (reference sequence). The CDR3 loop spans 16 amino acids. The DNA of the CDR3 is TGTGCCTGGAGACTAGCGGGAGGGCCGGTAAAGGTGACCCAGTACTTC. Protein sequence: CAWRLAGGPVKVTQYF.

The CDR3 DNA reads as TGTGCCAGCAGCTTAGATACGGCCTACGAGCAGTACTTC. This translates into CASSLDTAYEQYF. V is TRBV7-9 and J is TRBJ2-7, with D unclear. The CDR3 consists of 13 residues. V lost 1 base and J lost 2, with 6 bases in between. Germline V gene lookup returns CDR1 SEHNR and CDR2 FQNEAQ (reference sequence).

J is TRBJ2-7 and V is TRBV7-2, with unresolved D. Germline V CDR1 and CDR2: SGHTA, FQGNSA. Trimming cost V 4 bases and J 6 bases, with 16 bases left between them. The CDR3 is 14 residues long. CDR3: CASSSTVGLGEQYF. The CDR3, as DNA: TGTGCCAGCAGCTCGACGGTAGGGTTAGGCGAGCAGTACTTC.

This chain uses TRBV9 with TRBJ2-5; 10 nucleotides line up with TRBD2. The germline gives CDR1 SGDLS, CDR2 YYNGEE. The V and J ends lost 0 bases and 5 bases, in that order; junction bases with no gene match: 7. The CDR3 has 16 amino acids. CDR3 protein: CASSVAIAGGWETQYF. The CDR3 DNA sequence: TGTGCCAGCAGCGTAGCAATAGCGGGGGGTTGGGAGACCCAGTACTTC.

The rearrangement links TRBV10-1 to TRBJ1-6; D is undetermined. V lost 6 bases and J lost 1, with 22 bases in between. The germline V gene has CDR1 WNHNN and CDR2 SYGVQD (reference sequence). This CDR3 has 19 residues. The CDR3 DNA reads TGCGCCAGCAGCGGCGCCGCCTGGCGTGTGGGGTCCTATAATTCACCCCTCCACTTT. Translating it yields CASSGAAWRVGSYNSPLHF.

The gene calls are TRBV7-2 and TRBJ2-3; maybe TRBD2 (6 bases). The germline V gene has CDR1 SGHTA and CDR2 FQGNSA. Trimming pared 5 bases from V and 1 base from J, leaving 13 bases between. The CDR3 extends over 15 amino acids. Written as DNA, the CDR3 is TGTGCCAGCAGCGCCCAGACTAGGCGCACAGATACGCAGTATTTT. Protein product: CASSAQTRRTDTQYF.

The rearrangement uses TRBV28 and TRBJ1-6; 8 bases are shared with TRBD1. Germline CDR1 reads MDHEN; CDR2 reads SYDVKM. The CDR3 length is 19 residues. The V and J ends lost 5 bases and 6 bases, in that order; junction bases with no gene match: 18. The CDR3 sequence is CASSVGDRGVLNGNSPLHF. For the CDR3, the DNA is TGTGCCAGCAGTGTGGGAGACAGGGGAGTCTTAAATGGTAATTCACCCCTCCACTTT.

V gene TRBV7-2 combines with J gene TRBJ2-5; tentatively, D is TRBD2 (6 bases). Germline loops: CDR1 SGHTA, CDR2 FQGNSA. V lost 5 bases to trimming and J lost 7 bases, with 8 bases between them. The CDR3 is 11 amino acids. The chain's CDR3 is CASSPEGTQYF. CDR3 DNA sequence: TGTGCCAGCAGCCCGGAGGGGACCCAGTACTTC.

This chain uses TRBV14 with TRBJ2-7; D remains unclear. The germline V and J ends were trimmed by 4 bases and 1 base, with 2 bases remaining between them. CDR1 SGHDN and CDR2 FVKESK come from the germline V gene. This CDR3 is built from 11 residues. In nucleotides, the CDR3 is TGTGCCAGCAGCCCTTCCTACGAGCAGTACTTC. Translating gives CASSPSYEQYF.

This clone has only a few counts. For the CDR3, the DNA is TGCGCCAGCAGCTTGGACGGGACTCACTACGAGCAGTACTTC. It is translated as CASSLDGTHYEQYF. The chain is built from TRBV5-1 and TRBJ2-7; tentative D call: TRBD2 (6 bases). V dropped 0 bases and J dropped 3 bases, with 10 bases sitting between them. This CDR3 is 14 amino acids long. Germline CDR1 is SGHRS and CDR2 is YFSETQ.

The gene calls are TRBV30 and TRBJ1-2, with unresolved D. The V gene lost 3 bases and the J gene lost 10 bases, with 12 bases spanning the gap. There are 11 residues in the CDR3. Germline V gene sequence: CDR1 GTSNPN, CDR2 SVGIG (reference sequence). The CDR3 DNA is TGTGCCTGGAGCCCAACAATAACCTACACCTTC. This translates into CAWSPTITYTF.

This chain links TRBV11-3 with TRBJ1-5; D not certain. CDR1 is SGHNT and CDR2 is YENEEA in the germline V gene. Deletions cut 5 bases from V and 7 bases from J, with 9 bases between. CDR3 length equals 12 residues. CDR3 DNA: TGTGCCAGCAGCCTCTGGGCCCAGCCCCAGCATTTT. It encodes CASSLWAQPQHF.

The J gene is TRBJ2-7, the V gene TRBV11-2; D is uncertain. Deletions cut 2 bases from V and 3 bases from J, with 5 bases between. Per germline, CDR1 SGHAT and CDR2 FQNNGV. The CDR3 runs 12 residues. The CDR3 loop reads CASSLFGYEQYF. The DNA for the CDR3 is TGTGCCAGCAGCTTATTTGGCTACGAGCAGTACTTC.

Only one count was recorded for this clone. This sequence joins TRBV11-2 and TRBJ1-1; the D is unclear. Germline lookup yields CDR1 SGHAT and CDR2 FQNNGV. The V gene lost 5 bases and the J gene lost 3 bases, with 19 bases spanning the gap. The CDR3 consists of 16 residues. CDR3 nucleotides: TGTGCCAGCAGCCCCACGAGCTGGGCGCAGGACACTGAAGCTTTCTTT. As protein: CASSPTSWAQDTEAFF.

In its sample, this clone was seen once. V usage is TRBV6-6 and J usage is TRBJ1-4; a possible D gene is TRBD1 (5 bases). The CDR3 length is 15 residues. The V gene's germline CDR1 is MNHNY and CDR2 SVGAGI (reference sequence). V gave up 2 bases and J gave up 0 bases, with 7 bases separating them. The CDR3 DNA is TGTGCCAGCAGTTACCGGGGCCCAACTAATGAAAAACTGTTTTTT. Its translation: CASSYRGPTNEKLFF.

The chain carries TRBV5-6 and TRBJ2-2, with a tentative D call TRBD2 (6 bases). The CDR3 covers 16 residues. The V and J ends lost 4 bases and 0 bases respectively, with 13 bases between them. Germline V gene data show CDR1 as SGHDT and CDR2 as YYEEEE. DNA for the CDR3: TGTGCCAGCAGCCGGGACGCGGGAACGAACACCGGGGAGCTGTTTTTT. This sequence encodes CASSRDAGTNTGELFF.

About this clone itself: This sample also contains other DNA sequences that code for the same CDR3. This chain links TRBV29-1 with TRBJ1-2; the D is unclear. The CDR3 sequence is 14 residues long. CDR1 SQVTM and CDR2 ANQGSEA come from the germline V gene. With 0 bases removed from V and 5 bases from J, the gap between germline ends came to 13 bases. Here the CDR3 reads CSVEDVSGYYGYTF. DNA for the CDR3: TGCAGCGTTGAAGATGTTTCCGGATATTATGGCTACACCTTC.

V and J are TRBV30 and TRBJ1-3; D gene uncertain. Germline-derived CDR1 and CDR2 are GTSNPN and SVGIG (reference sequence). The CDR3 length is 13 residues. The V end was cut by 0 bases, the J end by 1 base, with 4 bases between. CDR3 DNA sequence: TGTGCCTGGAGTGTAACGTCTGGAAACACCATATATTTT. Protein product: CAWSVTSGNTIYF.

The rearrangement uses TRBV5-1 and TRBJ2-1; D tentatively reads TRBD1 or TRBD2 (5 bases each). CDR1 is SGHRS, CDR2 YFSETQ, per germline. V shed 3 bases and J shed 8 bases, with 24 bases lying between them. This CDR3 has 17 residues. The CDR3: CASSSSGRVMLGDEQFF. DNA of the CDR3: TGCGCCAGCAGCTCGTCGGGGCGGGTCATGCTGGGCGATGAGCAGTTCTTC.

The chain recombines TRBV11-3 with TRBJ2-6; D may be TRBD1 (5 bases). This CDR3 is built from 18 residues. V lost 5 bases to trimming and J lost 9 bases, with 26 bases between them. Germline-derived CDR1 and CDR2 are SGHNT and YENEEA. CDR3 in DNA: TGTGCCAGCAGCGATAGGGGCGATCTCGACAAGTCGGGCAACGTCCTGACTTTC. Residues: CASSDRGDLDKSGNVLTF.

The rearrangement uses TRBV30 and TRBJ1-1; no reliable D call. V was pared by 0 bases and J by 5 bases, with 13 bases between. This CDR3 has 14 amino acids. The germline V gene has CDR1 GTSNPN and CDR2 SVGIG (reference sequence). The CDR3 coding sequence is TGTGCCTGGAGTGTAACGGGTTTGCGGACTGAAGCTTTCTTT. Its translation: CAWSVTGLRTEAFF.

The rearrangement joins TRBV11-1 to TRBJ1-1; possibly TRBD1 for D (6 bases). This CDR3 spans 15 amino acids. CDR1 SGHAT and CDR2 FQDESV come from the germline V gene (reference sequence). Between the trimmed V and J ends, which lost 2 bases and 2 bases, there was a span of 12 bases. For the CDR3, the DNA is TGTGCCAGCAGCTTACTTACAGGGTCCAACACTGAAGCTTTCTTT. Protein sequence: CASSLLTGSNTEAFF.

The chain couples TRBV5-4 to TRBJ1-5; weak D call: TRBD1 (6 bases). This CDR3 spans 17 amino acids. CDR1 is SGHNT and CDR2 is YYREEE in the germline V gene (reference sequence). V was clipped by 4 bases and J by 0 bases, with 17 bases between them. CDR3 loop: CASSRGPGDYSNQPQHF. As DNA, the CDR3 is TGTGCCAGCAGCAGAGGACCAGGGGATTATAGCAATCAGCCCCAGCATTTT.

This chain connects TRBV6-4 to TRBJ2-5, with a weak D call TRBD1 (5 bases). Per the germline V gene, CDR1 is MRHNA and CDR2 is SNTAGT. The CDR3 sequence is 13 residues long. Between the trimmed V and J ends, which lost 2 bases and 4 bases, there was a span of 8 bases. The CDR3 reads CASSDMQGETQYF. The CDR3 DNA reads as TGTGCCAGCAGTGACATGCAGGGAGAGACCCAGTACTTC.

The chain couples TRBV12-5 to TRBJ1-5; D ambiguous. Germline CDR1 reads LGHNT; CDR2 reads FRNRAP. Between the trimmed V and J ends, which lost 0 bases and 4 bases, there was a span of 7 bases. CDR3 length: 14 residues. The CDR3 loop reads CASGLVPSNQPQHF. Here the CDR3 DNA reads TGTGCTAGTGGTTTGGTACCTAGTAATCAGCCCCAGCATTTT.